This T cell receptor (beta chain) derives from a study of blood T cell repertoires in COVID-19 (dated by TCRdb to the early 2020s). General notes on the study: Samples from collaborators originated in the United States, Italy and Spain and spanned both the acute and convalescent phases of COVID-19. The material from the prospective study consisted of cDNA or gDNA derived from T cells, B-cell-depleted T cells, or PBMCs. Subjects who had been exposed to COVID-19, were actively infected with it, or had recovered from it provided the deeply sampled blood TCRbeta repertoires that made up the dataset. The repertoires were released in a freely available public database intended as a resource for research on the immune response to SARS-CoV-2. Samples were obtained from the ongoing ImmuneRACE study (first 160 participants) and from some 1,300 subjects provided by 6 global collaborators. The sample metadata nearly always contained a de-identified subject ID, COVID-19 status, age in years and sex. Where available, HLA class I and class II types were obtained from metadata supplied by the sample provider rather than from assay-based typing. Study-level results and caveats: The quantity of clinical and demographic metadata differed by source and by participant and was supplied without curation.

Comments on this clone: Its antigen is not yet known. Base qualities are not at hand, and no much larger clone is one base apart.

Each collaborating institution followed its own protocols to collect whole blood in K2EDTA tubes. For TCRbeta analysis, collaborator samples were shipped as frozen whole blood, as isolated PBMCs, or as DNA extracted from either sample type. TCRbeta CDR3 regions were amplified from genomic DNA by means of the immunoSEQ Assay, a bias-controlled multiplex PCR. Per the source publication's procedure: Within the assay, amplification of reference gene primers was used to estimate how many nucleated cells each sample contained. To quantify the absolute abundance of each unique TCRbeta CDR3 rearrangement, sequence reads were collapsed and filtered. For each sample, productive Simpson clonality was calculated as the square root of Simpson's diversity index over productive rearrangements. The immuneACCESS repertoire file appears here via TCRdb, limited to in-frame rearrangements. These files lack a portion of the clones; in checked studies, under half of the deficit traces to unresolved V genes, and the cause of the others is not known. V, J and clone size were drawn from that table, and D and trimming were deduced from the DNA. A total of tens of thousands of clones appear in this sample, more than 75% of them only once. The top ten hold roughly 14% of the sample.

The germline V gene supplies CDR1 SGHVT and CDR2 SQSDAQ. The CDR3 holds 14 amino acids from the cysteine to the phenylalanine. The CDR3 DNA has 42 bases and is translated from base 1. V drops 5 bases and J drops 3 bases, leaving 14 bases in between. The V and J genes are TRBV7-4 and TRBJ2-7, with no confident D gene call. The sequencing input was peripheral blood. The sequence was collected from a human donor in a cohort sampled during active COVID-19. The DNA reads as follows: TGTGCCAGCAGCAACGCCCCTAAACGCTACGAGCAGTACTTC. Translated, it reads CASSNAPKRYEQYF.